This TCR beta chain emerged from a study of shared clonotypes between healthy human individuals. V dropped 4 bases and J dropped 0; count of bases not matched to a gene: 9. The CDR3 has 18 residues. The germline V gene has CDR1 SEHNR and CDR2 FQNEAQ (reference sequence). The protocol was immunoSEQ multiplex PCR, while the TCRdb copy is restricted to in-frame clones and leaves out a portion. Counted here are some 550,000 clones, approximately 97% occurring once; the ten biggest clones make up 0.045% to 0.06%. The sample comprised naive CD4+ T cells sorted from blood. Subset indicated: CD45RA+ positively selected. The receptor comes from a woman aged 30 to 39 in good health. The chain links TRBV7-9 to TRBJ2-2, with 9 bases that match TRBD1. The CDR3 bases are TGTGCCAGCAGCTCACCCACAGGGGGCTCGGCGAACACCGGGGAGCTGTTTTTT. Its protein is CASSSPTGGSANTGELFF.